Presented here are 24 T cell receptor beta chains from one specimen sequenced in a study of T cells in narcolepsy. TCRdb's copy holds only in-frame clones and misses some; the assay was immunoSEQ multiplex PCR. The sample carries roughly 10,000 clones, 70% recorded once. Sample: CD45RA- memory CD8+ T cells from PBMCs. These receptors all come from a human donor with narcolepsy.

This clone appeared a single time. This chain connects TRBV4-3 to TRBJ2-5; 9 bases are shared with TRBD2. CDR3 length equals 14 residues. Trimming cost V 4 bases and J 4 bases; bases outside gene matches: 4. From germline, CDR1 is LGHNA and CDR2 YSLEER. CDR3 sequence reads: CASSPWTSAETQYF. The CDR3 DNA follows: TGCGCCAGCAGCCCTTGGACTAGCGCAGAGACCCAGTACTTC.

The CDR3 DNA follows: TGTGCCAGCACCGGACCCCTTGGGGCCTCCTACGAGCAGTACTTC. Amino acids: CASTGPLGASYEQYF. The chain couples TRBV27 to TRBJ2-7; the D gene is possibly TRBD1 (5 bases). The germline CDR1 and CDR2 sequences are MNHEY and SMNVEV (reference sequence). Trimming pared 7 bases from V and 0 bases from J, leaving 16 bases between. The CDR3 contains 15 residues.

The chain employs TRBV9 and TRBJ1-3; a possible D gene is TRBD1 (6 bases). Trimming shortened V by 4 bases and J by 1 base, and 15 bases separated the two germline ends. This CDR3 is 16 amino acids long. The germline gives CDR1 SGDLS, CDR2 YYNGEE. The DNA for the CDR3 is TGTGCCAGCAGCACCCAGACAGGCCTTTCTGGAAACACCATATATTTT. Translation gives CASSTQTGLSGNTIYF.

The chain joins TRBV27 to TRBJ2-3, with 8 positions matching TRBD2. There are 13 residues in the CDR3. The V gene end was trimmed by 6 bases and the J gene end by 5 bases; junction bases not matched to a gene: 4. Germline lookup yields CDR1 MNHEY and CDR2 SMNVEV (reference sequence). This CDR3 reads CASSTSGGDTQYF. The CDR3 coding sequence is TGTGCCAGCAGCACTAGCGGAGGAGATACGCAGTATTTT.

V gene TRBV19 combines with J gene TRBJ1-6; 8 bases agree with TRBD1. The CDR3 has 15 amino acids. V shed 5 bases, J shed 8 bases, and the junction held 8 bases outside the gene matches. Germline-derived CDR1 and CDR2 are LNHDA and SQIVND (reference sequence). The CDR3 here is CASSALQGADSPLHF. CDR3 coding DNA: TGTGCCAGTAGTGCCCTGCAGGGGGCGGATTCACCCCTCCACTTT.

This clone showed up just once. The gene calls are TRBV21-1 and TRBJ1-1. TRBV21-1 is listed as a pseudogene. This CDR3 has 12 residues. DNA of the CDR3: TGTGCCAGCAACCCCGGCGGGTCTGAAGCTTTCTTT. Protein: CASNPGGSEAFF.

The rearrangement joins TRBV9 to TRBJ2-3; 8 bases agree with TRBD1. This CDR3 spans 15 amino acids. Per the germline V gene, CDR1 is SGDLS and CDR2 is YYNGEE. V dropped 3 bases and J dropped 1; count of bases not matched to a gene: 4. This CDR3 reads CASSETGARTDTQYF. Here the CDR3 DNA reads TGTGCCAGCAGCGAGACAGGGGCCCGCACAGATACGCAGTATTTT.

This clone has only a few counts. The CDR3 is CASSLDAATDTQYF. DNA of the CDR3: TGTGCCAGCAGCTTAGACGCGGCCACAGATACGCAGTATTTT. The chain carries TRBV5-5 and TRBJ2-3; D ambiguous. This CDR3 is 14 amino acids long. The germline V and J ends were trimmed by 2 bases and 2 bases, with 9 bases remaining between them. CDR1 is SGHKS and CDR2 is YYEKEE in the germline V gene (reference sequence).

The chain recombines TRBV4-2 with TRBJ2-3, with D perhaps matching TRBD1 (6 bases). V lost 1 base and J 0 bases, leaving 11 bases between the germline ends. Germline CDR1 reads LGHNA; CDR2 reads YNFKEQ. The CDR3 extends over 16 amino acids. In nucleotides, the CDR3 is TGTGCCAGCAGCCAAGGGGGGCCGGGGAGCACAGATACGCAGTATTTT. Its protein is CASSQGGPGSTDTQYF.

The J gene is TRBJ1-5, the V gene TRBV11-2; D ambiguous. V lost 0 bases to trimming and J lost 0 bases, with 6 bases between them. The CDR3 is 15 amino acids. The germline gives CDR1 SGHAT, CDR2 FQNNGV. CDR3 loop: CASSLDLTSNQPQHF. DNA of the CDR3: TGTGCCAGCAGCTTAGATCTCACTAGCAATCAGCCCCAGCATTTT.

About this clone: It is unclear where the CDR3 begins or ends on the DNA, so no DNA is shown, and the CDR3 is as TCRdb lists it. This chain's CDR3 is CASSSSGWGMNTEAFF. The genes are TRBV28 and TRBJ1-1. From germline, CDR1 is MDHEN and CDR2 SYDVKM. The CDR3 is 16 amino acids long, termini counted.

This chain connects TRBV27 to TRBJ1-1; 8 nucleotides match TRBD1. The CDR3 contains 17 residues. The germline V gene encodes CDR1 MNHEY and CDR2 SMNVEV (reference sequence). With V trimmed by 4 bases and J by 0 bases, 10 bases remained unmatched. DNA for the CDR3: TGTGCCAGCAGTTCGACAGGGGTTGAGGTCCTGAACACTGAAGCTTTCTTT. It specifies CASSSTGVEVLNTEAFF.

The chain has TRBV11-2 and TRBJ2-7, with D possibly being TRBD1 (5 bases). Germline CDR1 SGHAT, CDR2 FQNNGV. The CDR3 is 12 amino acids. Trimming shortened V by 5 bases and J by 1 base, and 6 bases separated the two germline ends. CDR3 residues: CASSDSSYEQYF. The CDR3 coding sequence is TGTGCCAGCAGCGACAGTTCCTACGAGCAGTACTTC.

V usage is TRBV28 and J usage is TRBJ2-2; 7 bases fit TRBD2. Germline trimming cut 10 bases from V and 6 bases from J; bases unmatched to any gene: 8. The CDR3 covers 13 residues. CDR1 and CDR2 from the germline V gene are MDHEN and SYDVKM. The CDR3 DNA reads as TGTGCCACCCGACTAGCTGGCGCCGGGGAGCTGTTTTTT. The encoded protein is CATRLAGAGELFF. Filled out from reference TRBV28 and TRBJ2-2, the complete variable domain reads DVKVTQSSRYLVKRTGEKVFLECVQDMDHENMFWYRQDPGLGLRLIYFSYDVKMKEKGDIPEGYSVSREKKERFSLILESASTNQTSMYLCATRLAGAGELFFGEGSRLTVL.

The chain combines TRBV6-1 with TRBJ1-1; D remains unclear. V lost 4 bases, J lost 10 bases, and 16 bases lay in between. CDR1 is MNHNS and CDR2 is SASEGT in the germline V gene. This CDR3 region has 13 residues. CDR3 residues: CASSGTQLWGAFF. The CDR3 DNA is TGTGCCAGCAGTGGTACACAACTTTGGGGAGCTTTCTTT.

In DNA form, the CDR3 reads TGTGCCACCTATCGGCGGGGGGCTCTCCCCCTTGAGACCCAGTACTTC. Its translation is CATYRRGALPLETQYF. The V call is TRBV28, the J call TRBJ2-5; 8 bases match TRBD2. Germline V lookup: CDR1 MDHEN, CDR2 SYDVKM. The CDR3 sequence is 16 residues long. The junction had 18 bases not matched to a gene; V was cut back by 10 bases and J by 5 bases. Complete variable domain (other parts from reference TRBV28 and TRBJ2-5): DVKVTQSSRYLVKRTGEKVFLECVQDMDHENMFWYRQDPGLGLRLIYFSYDVKMKEKGDIPEGYSVSREKKERFSLILESASTNQTSMYLCATYRRGALPLETQYFGPGTRLLVL.

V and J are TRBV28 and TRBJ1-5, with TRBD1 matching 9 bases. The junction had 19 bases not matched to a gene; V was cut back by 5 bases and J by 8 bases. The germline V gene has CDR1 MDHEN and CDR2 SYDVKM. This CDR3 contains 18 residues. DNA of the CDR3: TGTGCCAGCAGTCGTCCCGGGACAGGGAAACTGGTCCTGGAGCCCCAGCATTTT. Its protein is CASSRPGTGKLVLEPQHF. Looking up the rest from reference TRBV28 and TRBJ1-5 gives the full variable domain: DVKVTQSSRYLVKRTGEKVFLECVQDMDHENMFWYRQDPGLGLRLIYFSYDVKMKEKGDIPEGYSVSREKKERFSLILESASTNQTSMYLCASSRPGTGKLVLEPQHFGDGTRLSIL.

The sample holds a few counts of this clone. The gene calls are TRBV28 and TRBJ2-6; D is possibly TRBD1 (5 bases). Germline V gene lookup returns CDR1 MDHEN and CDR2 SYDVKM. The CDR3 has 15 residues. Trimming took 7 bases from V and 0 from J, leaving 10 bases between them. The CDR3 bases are TGTGCCAGCACCACAGGTTACTCTGGGGCCAACGTCCTGACTTTC. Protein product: CASTTGYSGANVLTF.

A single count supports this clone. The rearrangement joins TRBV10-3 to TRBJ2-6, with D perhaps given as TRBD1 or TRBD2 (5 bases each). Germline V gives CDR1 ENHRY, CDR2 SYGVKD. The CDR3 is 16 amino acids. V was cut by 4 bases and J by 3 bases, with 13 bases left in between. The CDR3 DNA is TGTGCCATCAGTGGATTCATGGGGGTTGGGGCCAACGTCCTGACTTTC. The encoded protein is CAISGFMGVGANVLTF.

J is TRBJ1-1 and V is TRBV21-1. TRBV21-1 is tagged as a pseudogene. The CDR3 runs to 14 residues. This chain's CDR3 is CASSPPGTGTEAFF. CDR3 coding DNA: TGTGCCAGCAGCCCTCCCGGGACCGGCACTGAAGCTTTCTTT.

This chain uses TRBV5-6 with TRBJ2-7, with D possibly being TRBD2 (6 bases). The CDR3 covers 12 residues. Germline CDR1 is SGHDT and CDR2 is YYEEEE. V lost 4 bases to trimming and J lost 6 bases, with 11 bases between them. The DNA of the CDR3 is TGTGCCAGCAGCCTAGGGACTCCCGAGCAGTACTTC. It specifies CASSLGTPEQYF.

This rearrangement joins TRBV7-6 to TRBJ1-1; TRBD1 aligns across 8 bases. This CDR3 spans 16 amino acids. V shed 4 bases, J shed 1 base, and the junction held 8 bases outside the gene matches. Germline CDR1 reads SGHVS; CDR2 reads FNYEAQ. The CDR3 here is CASSSGGGYPNTEAFF. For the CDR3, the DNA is TGTGCCAGCAGCTCAGGGGGCGGGTACCCGAACACTGAAGCTTTCTTT.

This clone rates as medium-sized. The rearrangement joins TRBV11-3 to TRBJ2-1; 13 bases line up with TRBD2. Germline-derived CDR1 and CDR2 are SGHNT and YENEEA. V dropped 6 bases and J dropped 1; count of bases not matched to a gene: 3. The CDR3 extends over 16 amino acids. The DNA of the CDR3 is TGTGCCAGCAGACTGACTAGCGGGGGGTCCTACAATGAGCAGTTCTTC. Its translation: CASRLTSGGSYNEQFF.

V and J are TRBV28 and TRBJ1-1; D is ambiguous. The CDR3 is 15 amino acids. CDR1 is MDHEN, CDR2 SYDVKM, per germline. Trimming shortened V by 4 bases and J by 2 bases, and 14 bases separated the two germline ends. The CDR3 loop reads CASSSHSVINTEAFF. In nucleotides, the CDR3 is TGTGCCAGCAGTTCCCACTCGGTAATAAACACTGAAGCTTTCTTT.